This TCR beta chain originates from a study of human T cells and chemical hapten exposure. Specified time point: patch test 1, 2 weeks after DPC sensitization. This sample's treatment: therapeutic diphenylcyclopropenone sensitization with weekly scalp DPC. In TCRdb, the RACE reads were re-called with MiXCR into one record per CDR3 protein. This sample has nearly 350,000 distinct CDR3 sequences, with under 8% found just once. CDR1 SNHLY and CDR2 FYNNEI come from the germline V gene. The CDR3 length is 15 residues. V trimming: 5 bases; J trimming: 0 bases; junction bases outside the gene matches: 4. This specimen consisted of whole blood, obtained in connection with sensitization to the hapten diphenylcyclopropenone (DPC). The TCR was taken from a woman between 18 and 30 years old with alopecia areata. Some clones in this sample may be carry-over from other donors' samples. The V and J genes are TRBV2 and TRBJ1-2; 9 bases line up with TRBD1. For the CDR3, the DNA is TGTGCCAGCAGTCGGACAGGGGACCCTAACTATGGCTACACCTTC. It yields the protein CASSRTGDPNYGYTF.